This T cell receptor (beta chain) comes out of a study of shared T cell receptors in the human thymus. TCRdb's copy holds only in-frame clones and misses some; the assay was immunoSEQ multiplex PCR. Among roughly 700,000 clones listed, 70% to 90% were seen once. V dropped 0 bases and J dropped 5; count of bases not matched to a gene: 13. The CDR3 totals 17 residues. Looked up from germline, CDR1 is SGHDN and CDR2 is FVKESK. Another study also made use of these data, one on human thymus T cells.

The source material was thymocytes. The chain combines TRBV14 with TRBJ2-7; 7 positions agree with TRBD1. The receptor comes from a boy less than two years old with a congenital heart defect. The CDR3 DNA reads TGTGCCAGCAGCCAAGATAGGCGCAGGGGGATCGACGACGAGCAGTACTTC. It is translated as CASSQDRRRGIDDEQYF.